This T cell receptor (beta chain) was documented in a study of cytomegalovirus exposure and HLA in healthy donors. As to this clone: Its antigen is not identified.

The CDR3 runs to 15 residues. Germline V CDR1 and CDR2: MDHEN, SYDVKM. Deletions cut 1 base from V and 0 bases from J, with 7 bases between. Study-wide points: It was confirmed in vitro that a few of the CMV-associated chains were specific for CMV antigens. The classifier reportedly diagnosed cytomegalovirus status with high specificity and sensitivity.

Sequencing used immunoSEQ multiplex PCR; TCRdb keeps in-frame clones, though not all of them. The sample holds under 250,000 clones; 75% to 90% are singletons and the top ten take 5.5% to 6.5%. The TCR originated in a woman between 18 and 29 years old in good health and CMV-seronegative. Sequencing was carried out using PBMCs. The chain employs TRBV28 and TRBJ1-5; D remains ambiguous. Here the CDR3 reads CASSLLGSSNQPQHF. DNA for the CDR3: TGTGCCAGCAGTTTATTGGGGAGTAGCAATCAGCCCCAGCATTTT.